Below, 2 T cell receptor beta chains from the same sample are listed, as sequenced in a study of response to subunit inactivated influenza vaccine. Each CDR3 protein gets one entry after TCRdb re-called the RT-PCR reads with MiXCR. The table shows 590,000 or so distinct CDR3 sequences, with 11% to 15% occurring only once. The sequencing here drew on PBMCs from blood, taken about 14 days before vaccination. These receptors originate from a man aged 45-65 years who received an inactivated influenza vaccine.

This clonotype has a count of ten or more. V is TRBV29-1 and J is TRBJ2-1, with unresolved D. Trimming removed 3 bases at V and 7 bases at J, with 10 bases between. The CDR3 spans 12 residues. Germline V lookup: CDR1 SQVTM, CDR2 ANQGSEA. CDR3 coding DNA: TGCAGCGTTGATCATGGCAGAAATGAGCAGTTCTTC. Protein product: CSVDHGRNEQFF.

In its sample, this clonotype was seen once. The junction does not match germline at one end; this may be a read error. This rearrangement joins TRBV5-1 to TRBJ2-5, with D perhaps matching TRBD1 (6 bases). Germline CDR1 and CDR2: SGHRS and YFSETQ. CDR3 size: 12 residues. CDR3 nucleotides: TGCGCCAGAAGCTCCAGGGGAGAGACCCAGTACTTC. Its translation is CARSSRGETQYF.